The 3 T cell receptor beta chains below all came from one sample that was sequenced in a study of cytomegalovirus exposure and HLA in healthy donors. A multiplex PCR was run with 60 Vbeta primers and 13 Jbeta primers. Generated by immunoSEQ multiplex PCR, the TCRdb table keeps only in-frame clones and is missing some. This sample has about 94,000 clones, with 76% found just once. Sequencing was performed on PBMCs. The receptors were sampled from a male donor in good health and CMV-seronegative.

This chain uses TRBV5-1 with TRBJ2-5, with TRBD1 as a possible D gene (6 bases). With the DNA end fitting TRBJ2-7 better, the J assignment may be wrong. In germline, CDR1 is SGHRS, CDR2 YFSETQ. This CDR3 is built from 14 residues. The CDR3 region has the DNA TGCGCCAGCAGCCCTATGAAGGGACACTACGAGCAGTACTTC. Translated, it gives CASSPMKGHYEQYF.

This clone was observed a handful of times. This chain uses TRBV5-1 with TRBJ1-2, with 10 bases that match TRBD1. Germline V gene sequence: CDR1 SGHRS, CDR2 YFSETQ. This CDR3 contains 15 residues. With 4 bases clipped from V and 7 bases from J, the junction kept 10 bases outside the gene matches. The CDR3 sequence: CASSPSGTGAVGYTF. CDR3 coding DNA: TGCGCCAGCAGCCCGAGCGGGACAGGGGCGGTTGGCTACACCTTC.

The J gene is TRBJ1-2, the V gene TRBV28, with TRBD1 matching over 11 bases. This CDR3 has 13 residues. The germline V gene encodes CDR1 MDHEN and CDR2 SYDVKM. V gave up 8 bases and J gave up 2 bases; unmatched junction bases: 1. CDR3 coding DNA: TGTGCCAGCCGGACAGGGGGCAACTATGGCTACACCTTC. Translation gives CASRTGGNYGYTF.